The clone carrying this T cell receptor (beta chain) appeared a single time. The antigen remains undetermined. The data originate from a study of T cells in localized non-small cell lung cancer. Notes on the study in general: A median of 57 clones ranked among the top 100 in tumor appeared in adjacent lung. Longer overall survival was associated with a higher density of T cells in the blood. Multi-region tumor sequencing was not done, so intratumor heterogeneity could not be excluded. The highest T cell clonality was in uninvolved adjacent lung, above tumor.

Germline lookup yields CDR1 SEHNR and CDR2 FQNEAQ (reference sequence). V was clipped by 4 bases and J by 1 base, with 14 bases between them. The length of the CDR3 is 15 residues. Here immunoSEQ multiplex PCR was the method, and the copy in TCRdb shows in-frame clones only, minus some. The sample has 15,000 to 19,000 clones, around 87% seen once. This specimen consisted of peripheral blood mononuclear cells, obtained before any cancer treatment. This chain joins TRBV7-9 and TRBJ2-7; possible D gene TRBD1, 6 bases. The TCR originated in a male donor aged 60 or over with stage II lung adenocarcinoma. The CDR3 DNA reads TGTGCCAGCAGCTCCTCCGGGACACAATCCTACGAGCAGTACTTC. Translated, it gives CASSSSGTQSYEQYF. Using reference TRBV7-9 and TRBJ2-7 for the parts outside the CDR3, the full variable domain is DTGVSQNPRHKITKRGQNVTFRCDPISEHNRLYWYRQTLGQGPEFLTYFQNEAQLEKSRLLSDRFSAERPKGSFSTLEIQRTEQGDSAMYLCASSSSGTQSYEQYFGPGTRLTVT.